Below, 8 T cell receptor beta chains from the same sample are listed, as sequenced in a study of blood T cell repertoires in COVID-19. Sequencing was performed with immunoSEQ multiplex PCR; in TCRdb, only in-frame clones are kept and a portion is missing. The data hold about 250,000 clones, with roughly four fifths observed a single time. Sequenced sample: peripheral blood. Receptors originate from a woman aged 65 to 85 with acute or convalescent COVID-19.

The V and J genes are TRBV2 and TRBJ1-5; TRBD1 agrees at 10 bases. V lost 6 bases, J lost 2 bases, and 16 bases stayed unmatched. CDR1 and CDR2 (germline): SNHLY, FYNNEI. The CDR3 has 19 residues. CDR3 in amino acids: CASSLTPGGQGRGNQPQHF. DNA of the CDR3: TGTGCCAGCAGCCTCACCCCAGGGGGACAGGGGCGAGGCAATCAGCCCCAGCATTTT.

The chain links TRBV15 to TRBJ2-1; TRBD2 matches at 14 bases. Germline CDR1 is LNHNV and CDR2 is YYDKDF (reference sequence). This CDR3 is 17 amino acids long. The junction had 6 bases not matched to a gene; V was cut back by 0 bases and J by 8 bases. DNA of the CDR3: TGTGCCACCAGCAGAGAGATTGGGACTAGCGGGGGATATGAGCAGTTCTTC. It translates to CATSREIGTSGGYEQFF.

This clone was counted between two and nine times. This chain links TRBV3-1 (or the pseudogene TRBV3-2) with TRBJ1-6; D is undetermined. The CDR3 sequence is 13 residues long. Per the germline V gene, CDR1 is LGHDT and CDR2 is YNNKEL (reference sequence). The V and J ends lost 4 bases and 5 bases respectively, with 6 bases between them. As DNA, the CDR3 is TGTGCCAGCAGCCTTATAGATAATTCACCCCTCCACTTT. This translates into CASSLIDNSPLHF.

V is TRBV7-9 and J is TRBJ2-4; D remains unclear. Germline CDR1 and CDR2: SEHNR and FQNEAQ (reference sequence). The length of the CDR3 is 16 residues. Trimming removed 3 bases at V and 0 bases at J, with 12 bases between. CDR3 amino acids: CASSLSDSLAKNIQYF. For the CDR3, the DNA is TGTGCCAGCAGCTTGTCAGATTCCCTAGCCAAAAACATTCAGTACTTC.

The chain has TRBV7-2 and TRBJ1-1; D unclear. From germline, CDR1 is SGHTA and CDR2 FQGNSA. V lost 0 bases, J lost 2 bases, and 13 bases lay in between. The CDR3 is 16 amino acids. In DNA form, the CDR3 reads TGTGCCAGCAGCTTAGCTAGTCGCAGGTTAAACACTGAAGCTTTCTTT. Its translation is CASSLASRRLNTEAFF.

V is TRBV27 and J is TRBJ1-2, with 12 positions matching TRBD1. The CDR3 has 14 amino acids. In germline, CDR1 is MNHEY, CDR2 SMNVEV (reference sequence). Trimming took 5 bases from V and 6 from J; bases not matched to a gene: 4. Written as DNA, the CDR3 is TGTGCCAGCAGTAGGGGACAGGGGGCTAATGGCTACACCTTC. Translation gives CASSRGQGANGYTF.

The chain is built from TRBV10-3 and TRBJ1-2; possible D gene TRBD1, 5 bases. The CDR3 length is 14 residues. Trimming left V 8 bases short and J 6 bases short, with 19 bases between. Per germline, CDR1 ENHRY and CDR2 SYGVKD. The CDR3 DNA reads TGTGCCATCGGCAGGGAGGGATATTTTAATGGCTACACCTTC. Encoded protein: CAIGREGYFNGYTF.

This chain links TRBV5-1 with TRBJ1-4; weak D call: TRBD1 (5 bases). Per the germline V gene, CDR1 is SGHRS and CDR2 is YFSETQ. V was pared by 0 bases and J by 8 bases, with 11 bases between. This CDR3 has 14 amino acids. As DNA, the CDR3 is TGCGCCAGCAGCTTGGCCAGGGAGGACGAAAAACTGTTTTTT. This gives the protein CASSLAREDEKLFF.